The 6 T cell receptor beta chains reported below all come from one sample, sequenced in a study of blood T cell repertoires in COVID-19. Generated by immunoSEQ multiplex PCR, the TCRdb table keeps only in-frame clones and is missing some. The sample gives 300,000 to 400,000 clones, about 88% of which show up once; around 2.9% is in the top ten. Sequencing was done on a sample of peripheral blood. These receptors were taken from a human donor in a cohort sampled during active COVID-19.

The V and J genes are TRBV4-1 and TRBJ2-5, with D maybe TRBD2 (5 bases). The germline V gene has CDR1 MGHRA and CDR2 YSYEKL. The CDR3 totals 15 residues. The V and J ends lost 2 bases and 5 bases respectively, with 15 bases between them. The CDR3 nucleotides read TGCGCCAGCAGCCAATCCGGACTCCCCACCGAGACCCAGTACTTC. As protein: CASSQSGLPTETQYF.

The chain links TRBV10-3 to TRBJ2-5; TRBD2 matches at 7 bases. From germline, CDR1 is ENHRY and CDR2 SYGVKD. V lost 11 bases to trimming and J lost 2 bases; unmatched junction nucleotides: 5. The CDR3 is made up of 12 amino acids. The CDR3 here is CAASGNQETQYF. Here the CDR3 DNA reads TGTGCCGCTAGCGGTAATCAAGAGACCCAGTACTTC.

The rearrangement links TRBV28 to TRBJ1-2, with D tentatively TRBD1 (5 bases). Per the germline V gene, CDR1 is MDHEN and CDR2 is SYDVKM. This CDR3 is built from 12 residues. V was shortened by 10 bases and J by 6 bases, with 15 bases between the two germline ends. CDR3 DNA: TGTGCCACCCTTCGCGGGGCGGATGGCTACACCTTC. Protein: CATLRGADGYTF.

The chain has TRBV2 and TRBJ2-3; 8 positions agree with TRBD2. The CDR3 is made up of 16 amino acids. Germline assignment: CDR1 SNHLY and CDR2 FYNNEI. V dropped 1 base and J dropped 0; count of bases not matched to a gene: 3. The CDR3 coding sequence is TGTGCCAGCAGTGAAGAGCGGGGGTCGAGCACAGATACGCAGTATTTT. Translation: CASSEERGSSTDTQYF.

About this clone itself: Different DNA sequences within this sample yield the same CDR3. V and J are TRBV5-1 and TRBJ2-2; no firm D call. V shed 2 bases and J shed 1 base, with 6 bases lying between them. CDR3 length: 14 amino acids. From germline, CDR1 is SGHRS and CDR2 YFSETQ. Here the CDR3 DNA reads TGCGCCAGCAGCTTAGCTGTGAACACCGGGGAGCTGTTTTTT. As protein: CASSLAVNTGELFF.

The rearrangement joins TRBV9 to TRBJ2-5; D might be TRBD1 (6 bases). V lost 4 bases and J lost 5, with 21 bases in between. This CDR3 comprises 16 residues. CDR1 is SGDLS, CDR2 YYNGEE, per germline. CDR3 sequence: CASSKGVNRVRETQYF. In DNA, the CDR3 is TGTGCCAGCAGCAAAGGGGTGAACAGGGTGCGGGAGACCCAGTACTTC.